This record concerns one T cell receptor (beta chain) sequence. The antigen is unknown. This specimen comes from a study of cytomegalovirus exposure and HLA in healthy donors. Study-level findings and limits: A later analysis found that most CMV-associated TCR beta chains appeared HLA-restricted. With later analysis, a missense DCLRE1C variant became linked to TCR beta V- and J-gene trimming.

Germline loops: CDR1 ENHRY, CDR2 SYGVKD. This CDR3 contains 12 residues. V was clipped by 8 bases and J by 5 bases; unmatched bases: 4. With 60 Vbeta and 13 Jbeta primers, the PCR was carried out. Using immunoSEQ multiplex PCR, the repertoire was profiled, and TCRdb retains in-frame clones only, with some absent. The sample lists about 150,000 clones, more than 75% occurring once. This TCR was sampled from a woman younger than 45 in good health and CMV-seronegative. Sequences were obtained from PBMCs. The rearrangement links TRBV10-3 to TRBJ2-3; 7 nucleotides line up with TRBD1. The CDR3 region is CAIQGGLDTQYF. In DNA, the CDR3 is TGTGCCATCCAAGGGGGCCTAGATACGCAGTATTTT.